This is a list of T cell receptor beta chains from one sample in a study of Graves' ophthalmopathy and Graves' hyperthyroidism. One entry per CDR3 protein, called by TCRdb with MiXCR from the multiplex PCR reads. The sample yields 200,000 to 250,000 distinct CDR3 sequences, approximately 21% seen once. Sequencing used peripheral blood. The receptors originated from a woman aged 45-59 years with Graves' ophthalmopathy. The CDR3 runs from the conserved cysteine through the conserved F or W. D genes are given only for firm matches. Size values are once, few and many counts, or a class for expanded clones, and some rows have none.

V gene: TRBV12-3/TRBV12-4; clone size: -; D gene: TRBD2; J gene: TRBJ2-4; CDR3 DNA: TGTGCCAGCAGTTTAATATCCTCTGGGCTAGCGGAAAACATTCAGTACTTC; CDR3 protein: CASSLISSGLAENIQYF
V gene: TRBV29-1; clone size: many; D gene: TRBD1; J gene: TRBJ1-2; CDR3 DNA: TGCAGCGTGACACCGGGGACAGGGTGGAACTATGGCTACACCTTC; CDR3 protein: CSVTPGTGWNYGYTF
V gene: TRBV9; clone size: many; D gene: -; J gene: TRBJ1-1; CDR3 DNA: TGTGCCAGCAGCAGTCACTCAGGGGCCAACACTGAAGCTTTCTTT; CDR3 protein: CASSSHSGANTEAFF
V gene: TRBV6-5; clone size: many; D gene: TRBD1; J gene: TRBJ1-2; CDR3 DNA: TGTGCCACCAGCTTACAGGGACAGACGTCTAACTATGGCTACACCTTC; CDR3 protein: CATSLQGQTSNYGYTF
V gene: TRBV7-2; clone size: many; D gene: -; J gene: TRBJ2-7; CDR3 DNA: TGTGCCAGCAGCTTAAAGGCAGGGGACGCCTACGAGCAGTACTTC; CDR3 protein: CASSLKAGDAYEQYF
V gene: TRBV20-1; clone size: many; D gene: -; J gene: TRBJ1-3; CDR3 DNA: TGCAGTGCTAGGTCCCCTACAGGGAATGGAAACACCATATATTTT; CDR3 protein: CSARSPTGNGNTIYF
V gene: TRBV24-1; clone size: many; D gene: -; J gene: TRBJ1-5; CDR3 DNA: TGTGCCACCAGCCCGGATAGCAATCAGCCCCAGCATTTT; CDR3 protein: CATSPDSNQPQHF
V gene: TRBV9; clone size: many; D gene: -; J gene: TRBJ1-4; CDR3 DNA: TGTGCCAGCAGCGCCTCCGGGACACCCTTACCGTTTTTT; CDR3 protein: CASSASGTPLPFF
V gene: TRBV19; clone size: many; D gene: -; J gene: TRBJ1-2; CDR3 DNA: TGTGCCAGTAGTATGGTCGCAGCGTTTGGCTACACCTTC; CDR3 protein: CASSMVAAFGYTF
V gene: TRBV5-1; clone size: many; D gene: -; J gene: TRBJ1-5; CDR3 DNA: TGCGCCAGCAGCTTGGAACCAGGGGTCCATCAGCCCCAGCATTTT; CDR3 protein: CASSLEPGVHQPQHF
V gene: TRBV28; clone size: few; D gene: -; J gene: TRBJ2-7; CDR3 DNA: TGTGCCAGCAGCCTTTACAGCCCTAGCTCCTACGAGCAGTACTTC; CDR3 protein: CASSLYSPSSYEQYF
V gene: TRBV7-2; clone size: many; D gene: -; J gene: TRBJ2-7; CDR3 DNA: TGTGCCAGCAGCTTAGGTAGTCGAGGCGAGCAGTACTTC; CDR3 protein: CASSLGSRGEQYF
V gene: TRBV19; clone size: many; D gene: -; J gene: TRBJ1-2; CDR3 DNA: TGTGCCAGTAGTACCTTAACAGGGAACGGCTACACCTTC; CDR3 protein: CASSTLTGNGYTF
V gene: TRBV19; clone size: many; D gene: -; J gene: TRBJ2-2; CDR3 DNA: TGTGCCAGTAGTGTACCGGGACAAAACACCGGGGAGCTGTTTTTT; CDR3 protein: CASSVPGQNTGELFF
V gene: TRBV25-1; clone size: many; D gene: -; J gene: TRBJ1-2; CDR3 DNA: TGTGCCAGCAGTGCCCCCGGGACAAAGAGCGGCTACACCTTC; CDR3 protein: CASSAPGTKSGYTF
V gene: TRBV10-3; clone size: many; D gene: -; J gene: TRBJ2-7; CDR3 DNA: TGTGCCATCAGTCCCTTACGACTCGGGGCCGACGAGCAGTACTTC; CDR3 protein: CAISPLRLGADEQYF
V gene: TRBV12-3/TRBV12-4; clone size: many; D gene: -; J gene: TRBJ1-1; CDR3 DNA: TGTGCCAGCAGTTCCTGGGTGAGGAACACTGAAGCTTTCTTT; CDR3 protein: CASSSWVRNTEAFF
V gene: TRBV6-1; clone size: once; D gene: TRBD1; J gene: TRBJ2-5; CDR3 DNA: TGTGCCAGCAGTGAAACAGGGGGCCCCGGGACCCAGTACTTC; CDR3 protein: CASSETGGPGTQYF
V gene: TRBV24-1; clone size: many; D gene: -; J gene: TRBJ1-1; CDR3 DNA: TGTGCCACCCAAGCCAGGAGTAACACTGAAGCTTTCTTT; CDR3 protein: CATQARSNTEAFF
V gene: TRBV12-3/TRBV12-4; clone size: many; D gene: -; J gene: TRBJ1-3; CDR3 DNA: TGTGCCAGCAGTCCGCTGTCCCTCTCTGGAAACACCATATATTTT; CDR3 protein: CASSPLSLSGNTIYF
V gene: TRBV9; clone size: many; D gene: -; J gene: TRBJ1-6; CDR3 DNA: TGTGCCAGCAGCGTAGTTGAAGGGGCCAATTCACCCCTCCACTTT; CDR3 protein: CASSVVEGANSPLHF
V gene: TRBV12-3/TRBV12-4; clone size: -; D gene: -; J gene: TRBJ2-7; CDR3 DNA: TGTGCCAGCAGGACGCCGGGAGAGAGGGGGTCACACTTC; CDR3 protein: CASRTPGERGSHF
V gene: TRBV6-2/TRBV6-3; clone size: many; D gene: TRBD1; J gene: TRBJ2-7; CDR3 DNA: TGTGCCGCCGGGACAGCTTTTTACGAGCAGTACTTC; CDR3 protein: CAAGTAFYEQYF
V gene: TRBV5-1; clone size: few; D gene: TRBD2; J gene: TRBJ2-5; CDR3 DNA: TGCGCCAGCAGCAGACTAGCGGGAGACGAGACCCAGTACTTC; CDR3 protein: CASSRLAGDETQYF
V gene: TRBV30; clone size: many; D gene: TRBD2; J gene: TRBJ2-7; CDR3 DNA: TGTGCCTGGAGTCAAATGACTAGCGGGTTACCCTCCTACGAGCAGTACTTC; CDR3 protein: CAWSQMTSGLPSYEQYF
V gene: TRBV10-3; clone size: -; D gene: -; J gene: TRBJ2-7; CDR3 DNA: TGTGCCATCAGTGAAACTTCCTACGAGCAGTACTTC; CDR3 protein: CAISETSYEQYF
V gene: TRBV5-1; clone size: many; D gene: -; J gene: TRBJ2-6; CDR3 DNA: TGCGCCAGCAGCCATGGGCCACTCTCTGGGGCCAACGTCCTGACTTTC; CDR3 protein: CASSHGPLSGANVLTF
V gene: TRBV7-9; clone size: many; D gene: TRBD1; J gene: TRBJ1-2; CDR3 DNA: TGTGCCAGCAGCTTAGAGCAGGGGGCTGGCGGCTACACCTTC; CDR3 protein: CASSLEQGAGGYTF
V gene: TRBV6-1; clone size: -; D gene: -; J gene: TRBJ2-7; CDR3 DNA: TGTGCCACCATGAAACCGGACGGGGGAACGGGTGAGCAGTACTTC; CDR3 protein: CATMKPDGGTGEQYF
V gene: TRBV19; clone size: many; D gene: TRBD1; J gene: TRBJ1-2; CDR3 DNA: TGTGCCAGTAGTCTACCCCGGGACAGTAGGTCCCGGAGGGGCTACACCTTC; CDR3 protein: CASSLPRDSRSRRGYTF
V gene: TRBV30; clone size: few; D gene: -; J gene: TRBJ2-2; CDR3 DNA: TGTGCCTGGAGGGGCGGGGTTGGGACCGGGGAGCTGTTTTTT; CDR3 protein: CAWRGGVGTGELFF
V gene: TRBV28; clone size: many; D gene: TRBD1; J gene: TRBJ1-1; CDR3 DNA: TGTGCCAGCAGTCCAGCCGGGACAGGGCCCTGGAACACTGAAGCTTTCTTT; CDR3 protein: CASSPAGTGPWNTEAFF